This TCR beta chain originates from a study of Graves' ophthalmopathy and Graves' hyperthyroidism. Study-wide findings and caveats: The model forecast ophthalmopathy progression, reaching over 70% sensitivity and 72% to 80% specificity.

The study excluded patients with other autoimmune diseases, uncontrolled infections, pregnancy or lactation. Diagnosis used clinical symptoms, serum thyroxine, TRAb, thyroid ultrasound and orbital computed tomography. There are a few counts of this clonotype. The antigen is unknown. Amplified material comprised TCR beta CDR3 regions derived from RNA transcripts. An opening RT-PCR round employed HTBI primers and preceded a second-round multiplex PCR. Via MiXCR, TCRdb re-called the multiplex PCR reads, giving one row per CDR3 protein. The top ten clones hold 9% to 15% of a sample with 300,000 to 400,000 distinct CDR3 sequences, roughly 15% of them seen once. Per germline, CDR1 DFQATT and CDR2 SNEGSKA (reference sequence). V dropped 0 bases and J dropped 7; count of bases not matched to a gene: 7. This CDR3 contains 16 residues.

The V call is TRBV20-1, the J call TRBJ1-6; 9 bases line up with TRBD1. This sequence was found in an adult man with Graves' ophthalmopathy. Sequencing used peripheral blood. CDR3: CSARDISGTGNSPLHF. The CDR3 DNA follows: TGCAGTGCTAGAGATATCTCCGGGACAGGGAATTCACCCCTCCACTTT.